Here is one T cell receptor beta chain with its context. What it binds is unknown. PCR employed 60 Vbeta and 13 Jbeta primers. Only in-frame clones appear in the TCRdb table, and some are missing; sequencing was by immunoSEQ multiplex PCR. The table shows approximately 120,000 clones, with approximately 70% occurring only once. The CDR3 is made up of 16 amino acids. The V gene's germline CDR1 is SGHVS and CDR2 FNYEAQ. V dropped 5 bases and J dropped 3; count of bases not matched to a gene: 11. This record belongs to a study of cytomegalovirus exposure and HLA in healthy donors. Study-level results: Most TCRs appeared rarely, but some public TCRs recurred in many donors. Available immune exposure information covered CMV serostatus only. Cytomegalovirus status, reportedly, was diagnosed with high specificity and sensitivity by the classifier. Researchers left out some V segments, among them TRBV6-2 and TRBV6-3, as indistinguishable.

The TCR originated in a man aged 55-75 years in good health and CMV-seropositive. The chain carries TRBV7-6 and TRBJ2-7; 9 bases map to TRBD1. The sequenced material came from PBMCs. In DNA form, the CDR3 reads TGTGCCAGCAGCCAGGCCGGGGGACAGGGTCGCTACGAGCAGTACTTC. Its protein is CASSQAGGQGRYEQYF.